Below are 9 T cell receptor beta chains sequenced from a single sample in a study of PD-L1 blockade in urothelial cancer (dated by TCRdb to about 2017). Library method: the immunoSEQ multiplex PCR assay. This immuneACCESS table, as held by TCRdb, lists in-frame sequences with V and J called but not all clones. Of the missing ones, under half trace to an unresolved V gene in checked studies; the others have no known cause. Present in this sample are approximately 79,000 clones, around 90% of which were seen just once. Jointly, the top ten make up around 5.3% of the sample. The input for sequencing was PBMCs, taken around atezolizumab (anti-PD-L1) treatment. The receptor source for this set is a woman in her 70s with urothelial cancer.

The gene calls are TRBV4-2 and TRBJ2-7; the match to TRBD2 covers 7 bases. The CDR3 covers 16 residues. Germline V CDR1 and CDR2: LGHNA, YNFKEQ. Losses at the gene ends were 0 bases for V and 2 bases for J; bases not matched to a gene: 7. The CDR3 protein is CASSQDLVAGPYEQYF. The CDR3 coding sequence is TGTGCCAGCAGCCAAGATCTGGTAGCGGGCCCCTACGAGCAGTACTTC.

The chain is built from TRBV14 and TRBJ2-1, with TRBD2 identical over 9 bases. The CDR3 consists of 15 residues. Germline-derived CDR1 and CDR2 are SGHDN and FVKESK. Trimming at V came to 6 bases and at J to 7 bases, leaving 10 bases not matched to a gene. CDR3 DNA sequence: TGTGCCAGCAGTGGTTGGCGGGGGGGCGTGAATGAGCAGTTCTTC. This encodes CASSGWRGGVNEQFF.

V and J are TRBV7-9 and TRBJ2-6; the match to TRBD1 covers 9 bases. Germline V gene lookup returns CDR1 SEHNR and CDR2 FQNEAQ (reference sequence). The CDR3 is 17 amino acids. V lost 5 bases, J lost 4 bases, and 9 bases stayed unmatched. CDR3 DNA sequence: TGTGCCAGCAGCCAGGAACAGGGGGCGCCGGGGGCCAACGTCCTGACTTTC. Amino acid sequence: CASSQEQGAPGANVLTF.

The rearrangement joins TRBV4-2 to TRBJ1-2, with D possibly being TRBD1 (6 bases). V lost 3 bases, J lost 7 bases, and 27 bases lay in between. This CDR3 is built from 18 residues. The germline V gene has CDR1 LGHNA and CDR2 YNFKEQ. CDR3 coding DNA: TGTGCCAGCAGCCATTCACTTCCCTCGCGGCGGGGGGCGTCTGGCTACACCTTC. Translated: CASSHSLPSRRGASGYTF.

The V gene is TRBV7-9, the J gene TRBJ1-2; the D gene is possibly TRBD1 (6 bases). Germline assignment: CDR1 SEHNR and CDR2 FQNEAQ (reference sequence). The V end lost 4 bases, the J end lost 7 bases, and 16 bases lay between the germline ends. The CDR3 spans 14 residues. The CDR3 loop is CASSSSGEVGGYTF. As DNA, the CDR3 is TGTGCCAGCAGCTCCTCAGGGGAAGTAGGTGGCTACACCTTC.

The chain combines TRBV30 with TRBJ1-6; D is unresolved. This CDR3 is 12 amino acids long. Trimming left V 5 bases short and J 7 bases short, with 9 bases between. The germline V gene has CDR1 GTSNPN and CDR2 SVGIG (reference sequence). The CDR3, as DNA: TGTGCCTGGGGGCACCCAAATTCACCCCTCCACTTT. It is translated as CAWGHPNSPLHF.

The genes are TRBV15 and TRBJ2-5; D is undetermined. The CDR3 totals 12 residues. Germline assignment: CDR1 LNHNV and CDR2 YYDKDF (reference sequence). Trimming took 5 bases from V and 7 from J, leaving 11 bases between them. The CDR3 region is CATSLGSGTQYF. In DNA form, the CDR3 reads TGTGCCACCAGCTTGGGCTCCGGGACCCAGTACTTC. The full variable domain, with the rest looked up from reference TRBV15 and TRBJ2-5, is DAMVIQNPRYQVTQFGKPVTLSCSQTLNHNVMYWYQQKSSQAPKLLFHYYDKDFNNEADTPDNFQSRRPNTSFCFLDIRSPGLGDTAMYLCATSLGSGTQYFGPGTRLLVL.

The genes are TRBV29-1 and TRBJ2-7; the match to TRBD2 covers 7 bases. CDR1 is SQVTM, CDR2 ANQGSEA, per germline. The junction had 10 bases not matched to a gene; V was cut back by 1 base and J by 7 bases. This CDR3 contains 14 residues. CDR3 nucleotide sequence: TGCAGCGTTGAAGCATGGGCGGGAGCGGGGGAGCAGTACTTC. Encoded protein: CSVEAWAGAGEQYF.

The rearrangement uses TRBV7-8 and TRBJ1-1; no firm D call. The ends were cut back, 4 bases at V and 11 bases at J, with 20 bases in the middle. In germline, CDR1 is SGHVS, CDR2 FQNEAQ. The CDR3 length is 14 residues. DNA of the CDR3: TGTGCCAGCAGCTCCACTCGGGGTGGGGTTGGGGCTTTCTTT. Translated: CASSSTRGGVGAFF.